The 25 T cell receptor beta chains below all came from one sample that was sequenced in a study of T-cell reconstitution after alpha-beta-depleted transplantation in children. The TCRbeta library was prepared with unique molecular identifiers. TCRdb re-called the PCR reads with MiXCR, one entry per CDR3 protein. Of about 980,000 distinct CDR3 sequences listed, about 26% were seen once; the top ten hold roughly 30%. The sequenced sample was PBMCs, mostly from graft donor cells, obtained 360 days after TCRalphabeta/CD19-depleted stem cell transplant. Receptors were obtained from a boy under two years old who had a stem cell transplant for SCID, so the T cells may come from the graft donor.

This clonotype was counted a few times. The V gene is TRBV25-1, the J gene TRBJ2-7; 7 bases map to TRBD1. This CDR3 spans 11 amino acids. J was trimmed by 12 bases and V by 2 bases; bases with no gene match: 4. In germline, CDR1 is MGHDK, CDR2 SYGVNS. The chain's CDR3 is CASSEMRDRYF. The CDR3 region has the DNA TGTGCCAGCAGTGAAATGAGGGACAGGTACTTC.

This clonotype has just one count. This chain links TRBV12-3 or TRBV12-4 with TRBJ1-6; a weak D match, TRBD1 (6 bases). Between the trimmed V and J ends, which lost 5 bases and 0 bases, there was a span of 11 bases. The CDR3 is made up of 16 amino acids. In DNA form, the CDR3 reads TGTGCCAGCAGTCGGACAGTGGGCTCCTATAATTCACCCCTCCACTTT. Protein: CASSRTVGSYNSPLHF.

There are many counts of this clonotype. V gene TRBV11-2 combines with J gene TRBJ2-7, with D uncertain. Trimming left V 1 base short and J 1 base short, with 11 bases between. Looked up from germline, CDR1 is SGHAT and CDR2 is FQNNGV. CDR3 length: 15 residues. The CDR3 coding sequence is TGTGCCAGCAGCTTAGGGATACAGAAATCCTACGAGCAGTACTTC. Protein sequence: CASSLGIQKSYEQYF.

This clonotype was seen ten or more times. CDR3 DNA sequence: TGTGCCAGCAGTTTTCCCGGGGGAAACTATGGCTACACCTTC. Protein product: CASSFPGGNYGYTF. The chain links TRBV28 to TRBJ1-2; a weak D match, TRBD1 (5 bases). The CDR3 is 14 residues long. Between the trimmed V and J ends, which lost 3 bases and 2 bases, there was a span of 10 bases. Germline V lookup: CDR1 MDHEN, CDR2 SYDVKM.

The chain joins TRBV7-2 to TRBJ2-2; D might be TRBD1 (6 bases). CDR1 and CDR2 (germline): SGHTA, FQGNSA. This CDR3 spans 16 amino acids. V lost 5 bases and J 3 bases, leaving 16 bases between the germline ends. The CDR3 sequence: CASSNPDSYHTGELFF. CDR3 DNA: TGTGCCAGCAGCAACCCGGACAGTTACCACACCGGGGAGCTGTTTTTT.

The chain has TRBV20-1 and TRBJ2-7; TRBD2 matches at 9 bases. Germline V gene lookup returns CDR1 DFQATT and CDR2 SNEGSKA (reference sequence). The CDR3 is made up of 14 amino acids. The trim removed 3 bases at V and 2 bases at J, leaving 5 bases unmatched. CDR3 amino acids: CSASKPSGAYEQYF. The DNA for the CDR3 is TGCAGTGCTAGTAAGCCTAGCGGGGCCTACGAGCAGTACTTC.

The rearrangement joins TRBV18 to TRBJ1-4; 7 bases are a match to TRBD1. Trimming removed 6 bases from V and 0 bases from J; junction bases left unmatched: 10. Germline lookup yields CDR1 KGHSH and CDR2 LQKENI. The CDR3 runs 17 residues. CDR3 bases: TGTGCCAGCTCCAAGGGGACAGCGACTGCAACTAATGAAAAACTGTTTTTT. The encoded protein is CASSKGTATATNEKLFF.

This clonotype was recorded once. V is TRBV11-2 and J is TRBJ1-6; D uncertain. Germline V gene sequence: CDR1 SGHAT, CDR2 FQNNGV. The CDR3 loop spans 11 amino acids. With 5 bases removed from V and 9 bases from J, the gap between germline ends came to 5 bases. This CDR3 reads CASSHGSPLHF. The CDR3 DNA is TGTGCCAGCAGCCACGGTTCACCCCTCCACTTT.

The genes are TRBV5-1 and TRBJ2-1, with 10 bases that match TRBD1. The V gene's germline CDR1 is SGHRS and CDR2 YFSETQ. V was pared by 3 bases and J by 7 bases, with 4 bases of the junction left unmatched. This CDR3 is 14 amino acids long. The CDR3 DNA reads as TGCGCCAGCAGCTCGGACAGGGGGATGAATGAGCAGTTCTTC. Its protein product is CASSSDRGMNEQFF.

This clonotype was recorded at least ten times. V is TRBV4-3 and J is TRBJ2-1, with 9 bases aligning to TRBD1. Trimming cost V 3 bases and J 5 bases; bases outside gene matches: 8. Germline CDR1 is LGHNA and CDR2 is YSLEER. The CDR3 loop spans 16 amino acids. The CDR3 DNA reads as TGCGCCAGCAGCCATTACCCCGGGACAGGGAACAATGAGCAGTTCTTC. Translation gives CASSHYPGTGNNEQFF.

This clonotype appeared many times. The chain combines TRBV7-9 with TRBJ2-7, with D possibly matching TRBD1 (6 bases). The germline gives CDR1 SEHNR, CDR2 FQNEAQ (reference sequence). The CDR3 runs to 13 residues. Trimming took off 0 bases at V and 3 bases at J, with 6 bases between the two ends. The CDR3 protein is CASSLAGHYEQYF. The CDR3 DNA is TGTGCCAGCAGCTTAGCGGGACACTACGAGCAGTACTTC.

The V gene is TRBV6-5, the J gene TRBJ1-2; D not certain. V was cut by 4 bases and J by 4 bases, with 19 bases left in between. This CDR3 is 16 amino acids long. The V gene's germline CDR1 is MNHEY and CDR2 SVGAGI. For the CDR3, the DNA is TGTGCCAGCAGTTTCGCGACACGGCCCTGGGGCTATGGCTACACCTTC. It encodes CASSFATRPWGYGYTF.

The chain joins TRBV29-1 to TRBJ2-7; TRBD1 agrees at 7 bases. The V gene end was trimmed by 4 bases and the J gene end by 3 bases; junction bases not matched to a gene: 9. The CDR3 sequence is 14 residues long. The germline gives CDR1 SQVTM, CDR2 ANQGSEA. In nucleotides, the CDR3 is TGCAGCGTTGCCCGGGACAGAATTGGCTACGAGCAGTACTTC. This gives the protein CSVARDRIGYEQYF.

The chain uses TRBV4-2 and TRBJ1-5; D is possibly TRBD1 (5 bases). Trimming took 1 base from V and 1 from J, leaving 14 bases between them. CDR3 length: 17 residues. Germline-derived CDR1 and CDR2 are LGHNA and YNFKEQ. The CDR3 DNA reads TGTGCCAGCAGCCAAGGGGGGAGAGGGGCCAGCAATCAGCCCCAGCATTTT. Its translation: CASSQGGRGASNQPQHF.

CDR3: CASSFQTPGPTQYF. CDR3 nucleotides: TGCGCCAGCAGCTTCCAGACGCCCGGCCCTACGCAGTATTTT. The chain recombines TRBV5-1 with TRBJ2-3; D not resolved. The CDR3 totals 14 residues. Germline loops: CDR1 SGHRS, CDR2 YFSETQ. The V and J ends lost 2 bases and 8 bases respectively, with 15 bases between them.

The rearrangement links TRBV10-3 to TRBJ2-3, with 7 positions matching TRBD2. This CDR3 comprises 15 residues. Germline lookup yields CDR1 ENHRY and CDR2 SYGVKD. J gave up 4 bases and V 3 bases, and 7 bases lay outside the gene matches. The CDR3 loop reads CAISDGGVWADTQYF. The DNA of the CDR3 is TGTGCCATCAGTGATGGGGGGGTATGGGCAGATACGCAGTATTTT.

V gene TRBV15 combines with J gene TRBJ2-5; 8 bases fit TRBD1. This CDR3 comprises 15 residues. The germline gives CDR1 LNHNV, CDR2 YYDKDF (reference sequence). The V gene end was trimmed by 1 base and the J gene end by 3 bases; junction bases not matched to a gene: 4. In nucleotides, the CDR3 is TGTGCCACCAGCAGAGGCGGGACAGGCAAAGAGACCCAGTACTTC. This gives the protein CATSRGGTGKETQYF.

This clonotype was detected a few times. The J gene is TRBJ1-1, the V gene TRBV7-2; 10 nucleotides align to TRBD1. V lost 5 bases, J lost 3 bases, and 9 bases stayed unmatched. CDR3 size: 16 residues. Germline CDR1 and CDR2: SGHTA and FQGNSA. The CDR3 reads CASSPWTGGSDTEAFF. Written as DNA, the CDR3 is TGTGCCAGCAGCCCCTGGACAGGGGGATCGGACACTGAAGCTTTCTTT.

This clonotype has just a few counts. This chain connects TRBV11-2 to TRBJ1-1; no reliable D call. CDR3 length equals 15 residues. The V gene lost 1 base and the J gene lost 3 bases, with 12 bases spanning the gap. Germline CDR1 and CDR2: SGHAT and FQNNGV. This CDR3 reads CASSLAAWVDTEAFF. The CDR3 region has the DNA TGTGCCAGCAGCTTAGCAGCCTGGGTGGACACTGAAGCTTTCTTT. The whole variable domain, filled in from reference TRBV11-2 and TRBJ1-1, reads EAGVAQSPRYKIIEKRQSVAFWCNPISGHATLYWYQQILGQGPKLLIQFQNNGVVDDSQLPKDRFSAERLKGVDSTLKIQPAKLEDSAVYLCASSLAAWVDTEAFFGQGTRLTVV.

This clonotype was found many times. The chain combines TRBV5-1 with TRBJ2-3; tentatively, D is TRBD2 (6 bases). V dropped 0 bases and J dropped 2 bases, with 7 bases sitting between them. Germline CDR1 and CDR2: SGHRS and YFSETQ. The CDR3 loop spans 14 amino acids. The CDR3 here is CASSLGDSTDTQYF. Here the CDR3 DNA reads TGCGCCAGCAGCTTGGGGGACTCCACAGATACGCAGTATTTT.

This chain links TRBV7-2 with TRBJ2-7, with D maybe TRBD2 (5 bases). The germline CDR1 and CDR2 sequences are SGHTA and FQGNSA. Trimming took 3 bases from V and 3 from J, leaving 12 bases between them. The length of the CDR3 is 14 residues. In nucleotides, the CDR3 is TGTGCCAGCAGCTTCCGGGAATCCGTCTACGAGCAGTACTTC. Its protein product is CASSFRESVYEQYF.

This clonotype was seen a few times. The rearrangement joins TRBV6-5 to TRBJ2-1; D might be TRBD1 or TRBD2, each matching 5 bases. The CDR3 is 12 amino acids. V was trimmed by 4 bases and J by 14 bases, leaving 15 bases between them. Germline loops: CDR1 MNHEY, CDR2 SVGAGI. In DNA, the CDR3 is TGTGCCAGCAGTTCTCAGTCCGGGGCAGAGTTCTTC. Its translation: CASSSQSGAEFF.

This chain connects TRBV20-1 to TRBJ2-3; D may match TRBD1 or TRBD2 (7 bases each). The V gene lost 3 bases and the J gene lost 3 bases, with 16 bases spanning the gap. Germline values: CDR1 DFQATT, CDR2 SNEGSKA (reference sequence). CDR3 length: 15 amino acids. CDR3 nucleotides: TGCAGTGCTAGTCCAGGGGGGGATCCAACAGATACGCAGTATTTT. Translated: CSASPGGDPTDTQYF.

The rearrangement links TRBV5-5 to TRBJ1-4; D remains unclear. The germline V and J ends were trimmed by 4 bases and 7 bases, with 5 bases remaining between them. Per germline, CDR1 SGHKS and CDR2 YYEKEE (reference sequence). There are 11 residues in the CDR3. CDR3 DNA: TGTGCCAGCAGCGTGAGTGAAAAACTGTTTTTT. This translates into CASSVSEKLFF.

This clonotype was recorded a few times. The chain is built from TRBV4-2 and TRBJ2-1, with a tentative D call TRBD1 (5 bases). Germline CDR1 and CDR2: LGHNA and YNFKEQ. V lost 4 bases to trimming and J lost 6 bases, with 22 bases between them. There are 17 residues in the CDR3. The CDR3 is CASSPRVGNERSNEQFF. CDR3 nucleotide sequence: TGTGCCAGCAGCCCCAGGGTGGGAAACGAACGGTCCAATGAGCAGTTCTTC.